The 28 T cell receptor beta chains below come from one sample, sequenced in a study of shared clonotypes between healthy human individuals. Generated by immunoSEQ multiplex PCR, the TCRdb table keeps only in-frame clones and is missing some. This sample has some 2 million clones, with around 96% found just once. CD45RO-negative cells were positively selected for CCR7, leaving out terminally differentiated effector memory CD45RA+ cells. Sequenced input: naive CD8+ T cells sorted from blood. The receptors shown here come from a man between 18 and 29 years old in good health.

The CDR3 nucleotides read TGTGCCAGCAGTGAAAGGCTCAATGAGCAGTTCTTC. It encodes CASSERLNEQFF. The chain combines TRBV25-1 with TRBJ2-1, with D unresolved. The CDR3 is made up of 12 amino acids. Germline V gene sequence: CDR1 MGHDK, CDR2 SYGVNS. Trimming shortened V by 2 bases and J by 6 bases, and 5 bases separated the two germline ends.

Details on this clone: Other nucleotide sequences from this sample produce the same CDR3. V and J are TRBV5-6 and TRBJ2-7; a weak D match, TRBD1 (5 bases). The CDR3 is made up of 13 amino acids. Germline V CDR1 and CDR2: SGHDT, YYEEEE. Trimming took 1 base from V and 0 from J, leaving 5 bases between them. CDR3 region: CASSLQGSYEQYF. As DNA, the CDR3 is TGTGCCAGCAGCTTGCAGGGCTCCTACGAGCAGTACTTC.

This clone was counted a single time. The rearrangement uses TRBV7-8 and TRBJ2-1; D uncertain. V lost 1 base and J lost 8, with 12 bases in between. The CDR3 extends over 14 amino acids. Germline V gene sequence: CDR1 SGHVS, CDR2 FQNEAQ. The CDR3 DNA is TGTGCCAGCAGCTTAGATTGGGAAAAAGATGAGCAGTTCTTC. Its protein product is CASSLDWEKDEQFF. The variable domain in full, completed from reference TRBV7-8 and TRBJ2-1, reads GAGVSQSPRYKVAKRGQDVALRCDPISGHVSLFWYQQALGQGPEFLTYFQNEAQLDKSGLPSDRFFAERPEGSVSTLKIQRTQQEDSAVYLCASSLDWEKDEQFFGPGTRLTVL.

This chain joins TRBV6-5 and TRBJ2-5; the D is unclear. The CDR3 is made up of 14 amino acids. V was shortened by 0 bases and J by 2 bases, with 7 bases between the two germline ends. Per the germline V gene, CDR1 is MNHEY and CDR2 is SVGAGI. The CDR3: CASSYSGKQETQYF. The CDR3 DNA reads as TGTGCCAGCAGTTACTCAGGGAAGCAAGAGACCCAGTACTTC.

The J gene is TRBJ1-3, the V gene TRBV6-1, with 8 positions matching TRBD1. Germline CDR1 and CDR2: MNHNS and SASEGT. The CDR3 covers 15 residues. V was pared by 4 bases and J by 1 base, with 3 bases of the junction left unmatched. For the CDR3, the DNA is TGTGCCAGCAGTGGACAGGGGAAGTCTGGAAACACCATATATTTT. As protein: CASSGQGKSGNTIYF.

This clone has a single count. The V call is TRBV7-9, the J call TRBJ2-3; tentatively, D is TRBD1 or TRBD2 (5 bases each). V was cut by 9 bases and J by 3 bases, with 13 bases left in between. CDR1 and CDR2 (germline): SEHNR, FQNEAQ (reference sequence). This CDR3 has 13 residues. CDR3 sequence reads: CASLGERTDTQYF. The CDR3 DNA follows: TGTGCCAGTCTAGGGGAGCGGACAGATACGCAGTATTTT.

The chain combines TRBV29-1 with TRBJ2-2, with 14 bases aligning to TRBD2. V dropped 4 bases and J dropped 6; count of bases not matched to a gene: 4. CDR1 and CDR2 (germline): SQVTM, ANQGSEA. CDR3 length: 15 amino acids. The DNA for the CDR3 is TGCAGCGTTGGGGGACTAGCGGGAGCGTCCGGGGAGCTGTTTTTT. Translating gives CSVGGLAGASGELFF.

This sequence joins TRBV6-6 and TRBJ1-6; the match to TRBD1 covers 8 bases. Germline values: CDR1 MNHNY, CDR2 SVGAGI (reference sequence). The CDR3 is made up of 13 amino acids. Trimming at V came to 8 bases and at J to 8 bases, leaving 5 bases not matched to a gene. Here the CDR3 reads CASSGQEYSPLHF. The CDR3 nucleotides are TGTGCCAGCTCGGGACAGGAGTATTCACCCCTCCACTTT.

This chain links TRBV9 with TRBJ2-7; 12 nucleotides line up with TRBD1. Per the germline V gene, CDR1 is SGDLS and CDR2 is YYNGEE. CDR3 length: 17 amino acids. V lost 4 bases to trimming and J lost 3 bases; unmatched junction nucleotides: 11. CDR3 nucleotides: TGTGCCAGCAGCCCGGAGGTCGGGACAGGGGGCTACTACGAGCAGTACTTC. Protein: CASSPEVGTGGYYEQYF.

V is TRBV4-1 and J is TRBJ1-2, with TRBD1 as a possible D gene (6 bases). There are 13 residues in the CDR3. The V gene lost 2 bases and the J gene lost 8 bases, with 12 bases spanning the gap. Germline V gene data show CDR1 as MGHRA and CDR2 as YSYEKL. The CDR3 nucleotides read TGCGCCAGCAGCCAAAGCAGGGGTTACGGCTACACCTTC. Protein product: CASSQSRGYGYTF.

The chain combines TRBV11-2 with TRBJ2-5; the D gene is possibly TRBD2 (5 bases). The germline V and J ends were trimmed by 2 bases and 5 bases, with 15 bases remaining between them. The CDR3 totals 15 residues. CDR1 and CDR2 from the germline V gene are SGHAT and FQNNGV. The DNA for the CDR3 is TGTGCCAGCAGCTTACCCTTTGAGGGCGGGGAGACCCAGTACTTC. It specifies CASSLPFEGGETQYF.

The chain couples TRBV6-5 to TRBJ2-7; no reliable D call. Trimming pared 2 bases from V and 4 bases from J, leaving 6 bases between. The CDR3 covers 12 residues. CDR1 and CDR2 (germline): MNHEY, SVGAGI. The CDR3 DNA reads TGTGCCAGCAGTTACGTCCAGTACGAGCAGTACTTC. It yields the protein CASSYVQYEQYF.

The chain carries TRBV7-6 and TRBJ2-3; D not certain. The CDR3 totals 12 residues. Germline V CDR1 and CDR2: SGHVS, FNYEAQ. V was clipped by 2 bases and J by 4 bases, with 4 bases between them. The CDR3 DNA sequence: TGTGCCAGCAGCTTATTTTCAGATACGCAGTATTTT. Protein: CASSLFSDTQYF.

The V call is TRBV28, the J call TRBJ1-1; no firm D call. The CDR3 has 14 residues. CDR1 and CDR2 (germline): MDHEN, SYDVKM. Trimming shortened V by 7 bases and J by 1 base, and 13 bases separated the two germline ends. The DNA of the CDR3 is TGTGCCAGCACCCTCGGGCTAGCGAACACTGAAGCTTTCTTT. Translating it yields CASTLGLANTEAFF. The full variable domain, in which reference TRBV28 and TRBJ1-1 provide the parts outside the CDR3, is DVKVTQSSRYLVKRTGEKVFLECVQDMDHENMFWYRQDPGLGLRLIYFSYDVKMKEKGDIPEGYSVSREKKERFSLILESASTNQTSMYLCASTLGLANTEAFFGQGTRLTVV.

The DNA of the CDR3 is TGTGCCAGCAGTTCCGGGACTAGCGGTTCCCCTGAGCAGTTCTTC. This codes for CASSSGTSGSPEQFF. This sequence joins TRBV28 and TRBJ2-1; 11 nucleotides line up with TRBD2. The CDR3 loop spans 15 amino acids. CDR1 MDHEN and CDR2 SYDVKM come from the germline V gene. V was pared by 4 bases and J by 9 bases, with 8 bases of the junction left unmatched.

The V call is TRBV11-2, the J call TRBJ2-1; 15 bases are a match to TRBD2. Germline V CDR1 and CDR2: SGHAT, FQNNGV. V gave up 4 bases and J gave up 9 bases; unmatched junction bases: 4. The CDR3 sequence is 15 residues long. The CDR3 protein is CASSWGTSGRIEQFF. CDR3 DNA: TGTGCCAGCAGCTGGGGGACTAGCGGGAGGATTGAGCAGTTCTTC.

The CDR3 nucleotides read TGCAGCGTCGTAGCGGGATCCGGCTCCGAGCAGTACTTC. It is translated as CSVVAGSGSEQYF. The chain couples TRBV29-1 to TRBJ2-7; 8 bases are a match to TRBD2. The V segment lost 6 bases and the J segment 6 bases; nucleotides outside the gene matches: 10. The CDR3 runs 13 residues. CDR1 is SQVTM and CDR2 is ANQGSEA in the germline V gene.

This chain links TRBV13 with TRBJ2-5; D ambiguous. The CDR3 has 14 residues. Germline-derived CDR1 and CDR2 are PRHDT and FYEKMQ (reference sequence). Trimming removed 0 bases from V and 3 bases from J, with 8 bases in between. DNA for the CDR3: TGTGCCAGCAGCTTAGGTTCCCTAAAAGAGACCCAGTACTTC. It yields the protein CASSLGSLKETQYF.

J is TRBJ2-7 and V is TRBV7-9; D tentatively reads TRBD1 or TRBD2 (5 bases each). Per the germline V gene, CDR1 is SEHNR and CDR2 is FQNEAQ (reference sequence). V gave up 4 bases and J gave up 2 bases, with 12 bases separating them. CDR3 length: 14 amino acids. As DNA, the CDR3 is TGTGCCAGCAGCTCTGGGACGAAAACCTACGAGCAGTACTTC. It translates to CASSSGTKTYEQYF. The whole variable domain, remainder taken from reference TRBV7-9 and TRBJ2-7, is DTGVSQNPRHKITKRGQNVTFRCDPISEHNRLYWYRQTLGQGPEFLTYFQNEAQLEKSRLLSDRFSAERPKGSFSTLEIQRTEQGDSAMYLCASSSGTKTYEQYFGPGTRLTVT.

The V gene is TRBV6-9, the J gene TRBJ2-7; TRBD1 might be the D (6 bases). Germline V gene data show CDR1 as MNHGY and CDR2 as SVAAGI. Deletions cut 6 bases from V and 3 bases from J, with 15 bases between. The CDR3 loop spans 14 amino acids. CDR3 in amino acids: CASRPQGTSYEQYF. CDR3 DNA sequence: TGTGCCAGCAGGCCCCAGGGGACGAGCTACGAGCAGTACTTC.

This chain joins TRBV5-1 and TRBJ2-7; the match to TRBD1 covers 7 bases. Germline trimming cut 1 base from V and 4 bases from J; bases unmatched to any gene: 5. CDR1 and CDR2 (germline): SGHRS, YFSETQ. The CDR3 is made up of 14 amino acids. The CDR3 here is CASSLRDSGYEQYF. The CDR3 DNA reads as TGCGCCAGCAGCTTGAGGGACAGTGGATACGAGCAGTACTTC.

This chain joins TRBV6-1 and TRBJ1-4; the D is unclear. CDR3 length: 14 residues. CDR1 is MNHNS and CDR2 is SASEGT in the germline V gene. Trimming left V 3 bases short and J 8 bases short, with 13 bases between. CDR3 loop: CASSELGMEEKLFF. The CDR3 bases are TGTGCCAGCAGTGAGTTGGGGATGGAGGAAAAACTGTTTTTT.

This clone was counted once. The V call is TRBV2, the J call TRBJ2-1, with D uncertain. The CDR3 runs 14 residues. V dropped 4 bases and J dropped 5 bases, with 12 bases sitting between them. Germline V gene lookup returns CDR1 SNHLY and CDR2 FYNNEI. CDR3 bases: TGTGCCAGCAGTGTGGGCTTACAAAACAATGAGCAGTTCTTC. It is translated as CASSVGLQNNEQFF.

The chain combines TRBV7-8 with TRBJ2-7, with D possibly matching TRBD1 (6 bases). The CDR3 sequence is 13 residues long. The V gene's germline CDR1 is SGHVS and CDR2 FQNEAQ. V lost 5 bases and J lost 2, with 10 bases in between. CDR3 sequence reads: CASSARGPYEQYF. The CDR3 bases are TGTGCCAGCAGCGCCAGGGGTCCCTACGAGCAGTACTTC.

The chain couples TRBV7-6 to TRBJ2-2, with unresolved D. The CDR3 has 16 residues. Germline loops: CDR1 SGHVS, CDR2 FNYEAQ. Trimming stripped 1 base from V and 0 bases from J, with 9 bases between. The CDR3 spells CASSLDPDSNTGELFF. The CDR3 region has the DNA TGTGCCAGCAGCTTAGATCCAGATTCGAACACCGGGGAGCTGTTTTTT. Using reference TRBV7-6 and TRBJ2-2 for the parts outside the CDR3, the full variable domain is GAGVSQSPRYKVTKRGQDVALRCDPISGHVSLYWYRQALGQGPEFLTYFNYEAQQDKSGLPNDRFSAERPEGSISTLTIQRTEQRDSAMYRCASSLDPDSNTGELFFGEGSRLTVL.

The CDR3 here is CASSPVQGNYGYTF. Here the CDR3 DNA reads TGCGCCAGCAGCCCGGTACAGGGGAACTATGGCTACACCTTC. The V gene is TRBV4-1, the J gene TRBJ1-2; TRBD1 aligns across 7 bases. Trimming at V came to 4 bases and at J to 2 bases, leaving 4 bases not matched to a gene. Germline assignment: CDR1 MGHRA and CDR2 YSYEKL. The CDR3 length is 14 residues.

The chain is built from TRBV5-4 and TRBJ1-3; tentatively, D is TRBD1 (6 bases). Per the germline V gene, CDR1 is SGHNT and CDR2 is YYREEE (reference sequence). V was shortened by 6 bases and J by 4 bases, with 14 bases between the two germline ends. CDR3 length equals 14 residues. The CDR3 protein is CASTKQGSGNTIYF. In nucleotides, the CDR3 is TGTGCCAGCACCAAACAGGGCAGCGGAAACACCATATATTTT.

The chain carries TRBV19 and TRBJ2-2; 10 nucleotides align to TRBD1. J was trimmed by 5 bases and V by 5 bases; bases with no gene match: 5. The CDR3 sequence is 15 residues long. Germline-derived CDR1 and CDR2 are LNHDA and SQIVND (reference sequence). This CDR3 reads CASSPMDRGTGELFF. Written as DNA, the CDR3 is TGTGCCAGTAGTCCCATGGACAGGGGGACCGGGGAGCTGTTTTTT.